This T cell receptor beta chain was retrieved from a study of vaccination and CD4 T cells after COVID-19. For the study at large: Participants were given two doses of BNT162b2 or mRNA-1273 vaccine.

Treatment specified: approximately 9-day PBMC culture with coronavirus spike peptide pools or control peptides (ViraFEST assay). Per well, fewer than 2.5 million PBMCs were cultured in the presence of approximately 9.4 IU/ml IL-2 and 9 to 10 ug/ml peptide pools. V dropped 1 base and J dropped 1; count of bases not matched to a gene: 0. CDR3 length: 15 amino acids. CDR1 and CDR2 from the germline V gene are SGHNT and YYREEE (reference sequence). An Oncomine TCR Beta short-read assay was used to sequence the DNA from cultured CD4+ T cells. From the PCR reads, TCRdb called clonotypes with MiXCR, one entry per CDR3 protein. The sample lists some 9,300 distinct CDR3 sequences, 55% to 75% occurring once. Notes on the study in general: The median count of SARS-CoV-2-reactive clonotypes rose from about 20 to 38, not significantly.

Regarding this clonotype: Its matching antigen is unknown.

This sequence originates from a human donor who had recovered from COVID-19. The chain couples TRBV5-4 to TRBJ2-3; TRBD2 agrees at 10 bases. Sequenced material: CD4+ T cells from blood, cultured in vitro. CDR3 nucleotide sequence: TGTGCCAGCAGCTTGACTAGCGGGGGCACAGATACGCAGTATTTT. Translating gives CASSLTSGGTDTQYF. Drawing the rest from reference TRBV5-4 and TRBJ2-3, the complete variable domain is ETGVTQSPTHLIKTRGQQVTLRCSSQSGHNTVSWYQQALGQGPQFIFQYYREEENGRGNFPPRFSGLQFPNYSSELNVNALELDDSALYLCASSLTSGGTDTQYFGPGTRLTVL.